This T cell receptor (beta chain) appears in the sequencing data of a study of blood T cells in healthy people across ages. Regarding the study as a whole: Versus aged donors, long-lived donors had higher diversity and more naive CD4+ cells. There was no known CMV status for donors, so expanded clonotype changes were possibly confounded. Any conclusive comparison of naive versus antigen-experienced cells was prevented by using unsorted PBMCs.

Germline-derived CDR1 and CDR2 are DFQATT and SNEGSKA (reference sequence). Deletions cut 3 bases from V and 4 bases from J, with 15 bases between. The CDR3 spans 14 residues. As concerns this clonotype: Its specificity is not known.

Around 10 milliliters was the volume of peripheral blood drawn from each donor. The second PCR ran about 6 to 12 cycles with a sample-barcoded 5' primer and J-beta primers. One entry per CDR3 protein, called by TCRdb with MiXCR from the 5' RACE reads. The sample holds 1.5 million to 1.9 million distinct CDR3 sequences, roughly two fifths seen once. The chain carries TRBV20-1 and TRBJ1-1, with D possibly being TRBD1 (6 bases). This receptor was taken from a woman aged 18-29 years in good health. What was sequenced was blood. The CDR3 reads CSASKKRGSTEAFF. CDR3 DNA sequence: TGCAGTGCTAGTAAAAAAAGGGGGAGCACTGAAGCTTTCTTT.